This is a list of T cell receptor beta chains from one sample in a study of Graves' ophthalmopathy and Graves' hyperthyroidism. TCRdb recomputed calls from the multiplex PCR reads with MiXCR, one row per CDR3 protein. Here the sample spans 150,000 to 200,000 distinct CDR3 sequences, 35% to 45% being singletons. The material sequenced was peripheral blood. All receptors come from a man aged 30 to 45 with Graves' ophthalmopathy. CDR3s include the opening cysteine and the closing phenylalanine or tryptophan. Each record gives: D gene, J gene, clone size, V gene, CDR3 protein, CDR3 DNA. The D gene is left open where the match is weak. Not every row has a clone size; where given, it reads once, few, many or a size class.

>.|TRBJ1-6|many|TRBV25-1
CASSVQDNSPLHF
TGTGCCAGCAGTGTACAGGATAATTCACCCCTCCACTTT
>TRBD1|TRBJ1-2|.|TRBV2
CASGGQGYRGYTF
TGTGCCAGCGGGGGACAGGGGTATCGCGGCTACACCTTC
>.|TRBJ1-1|many|TRBV2
CASSGRENTEAFF
TGTGCCAGCAGTGGTCGTGAGAACACTGAAGCTTTCTTT
>.|TRBJ2-4|many|TRBV11-2
CASSSRRVYDQNIQYF
TGTGCCAGCAGCTCCCGAAGGGTTTATGATCAAAACATTCAGTACTTC
>TRBD2|TRBJ2-7|many|TRBV11-2
CASSPSGTGASEQYF
TGTGCCAGCAGCCCCAGCGGGACCGGGGCCTCCGAGCAGTACTTC
>.|TRBJ2-2|many|TRBV28
CASRRGQVAGELFF
TGTGCCAGCAGAAGGGGACAAGTGGCCGGGGAGCTGTTTTTT
>.|TRBJ2-2|many|TRBV24-1
CATSDRTLGAGELFF
TGTGCCACCAGTGACCGCACCCTAGGAGCCGGGGAGCTGTTTTTT
>TRBD1|TRBJ2-7|.|TRBV20-1
CSVQGQGAVEQYF
TGCAGTGTCCAAGGACAGGGGGCGGTTGAGCAGTACTTC
>TRBD1|TRBJ1-6|once|TRBV30
CAWSARGFSPLHF
TGTGCCTGGAGCGCCAGGGGGTTTTCACCCCTCCACTTT
>.|TRBJ2-7|.|TRBV6-1
CASGKLEQYF
TGTGCCAGCGGGAAACTCGAGCAGTACTTC
>.|TRBJ2-5|many|TRBV18
CASSPSGPQETQYF
TGTGCCAGCTCACCATCGGGGCCACAAGAGACCCAGTACTTC
>.|TRBJ2-3|many|TRBV20-1
CSAYRADTQYF
TGCAGTGCATATAGGGCGGATACGCAGTATTTT
>.|TRBJ2-2|.|TRBV7-8
CASSPRERLNTGELFF
TGTGCCAGCAGCCCGCGGGAACGTCTCAACACCGGGGAGCTGTTTTTT
>TRBD1|TRBJ1-5|many|TRBV28
CASTTSTGDFSNQPQHF
TGTGCCAGCACTACGTCTACAGGGGATTTTAGCAATCAGCCCCAGCATTTT
>.|TRBJ2-7|once|TRBV28
CASSLVGFSYEQYF
TGTGCCAGCAGTTTAGTGGGTTTCTCCTACGAGCAGTACTTC
>.|TRBJ1-6|many|TRBV12-3/TRBV12-4
CASTVGRSPLHF
TGTGCCAGCACAGTAGGGCGTTCACCCCTCCACTTT
>.|TRBJ2-5|.|TRBV12-3/TRBV12-4
CASSRGGGGETQYF
TGTGCCAGCAGCCGAGGCGGAGGCGGGGAGACCCAGTACTTC
>.|TRBJ2-4|many|TRBV28
CASSLWENIQYF
TGTGCCAGCAGTTTATGGGAAAACATTCAGTACTTC
>.|TRBJ2-5|.|TRBV11-2
CASSLAGFSETQYF
TGTGCCAGCAGCTTAGCAGGTTTTTCAGAGACCCAGTACTTC
>.|TRBJ2-2|many|TRBV9
CASSVVGNTGELFF
TGTGCCAGCAGCGTAGTGGGGAACACCGGGGAGCTGTTTTTT
>.|TRBJ2-2|many|TRBV27
CASSFSTGELFF
TGTGCCAGCAGTTTTTCCACCGGGGAGCTGTTTTTT
>.|TRBJ1-5|.|TRBV6-5
CASSYSWDISNQPQHF
TGTGCCAGCAGTTACTCTTGGGACATTAGCAATCAGCCCCAGCATTTT
>.|TRBJ1-1|many|TRBV5-1
CASSPWDRGTEAFF
TGCGCCAGCAGCCCGTGGGATAGGGGCACTGAAGCTTTCTTT
>.|TRBJ2-6|many|TRBV7-9
CASRLDVRRGANVLTF
TGTGCCAGCAGACTAGATGTCCGGCGAGGGGCCAACGTCCTGACTTTC
>.|TRBJ2-5|.|TRBV6-5
CASGGYGETQYF
TGTGCCAGCGGAGGGTACGGGGAGACCCAGTACTTC
>.|TRBJ1-1|.|TRBV10-3
CASSESTGGYTEAFF
TGTGCCAGCAGTGAGTCGACAGGTGGGTACACTGAAGCTTTCTTT
>.|TRBJ2-5|.|TRBV6-1
CASSAGRRATETQYF
TGTGCCAGCAGTGCTGGCAGGAGGGCCACAGAGACCCAGTACTTC
>.|TRBJ2-4|.|TRBV15
CATSRMGLNIQYF
TGTGCCACCAGCAGGATGGGGCTAAACATTCAGTACTTC
>.|TRBJ2-7|many|TRBV7-2
CASSLEQRSYEQYF
TGTGCCAGCAGCTTAGAACAGCGATCCTACGAGCAGTACTTC
>.|TRBJ2-7|many|TRBV7-2
CASSLPGYYEQYF
TGTGCCAGCAGCTTGCCCGGATACTACGAGCAGTACTTC
>.|TRBJ1-1|.|TRBV11-1
CASSPGVGRTEAFF
TGTGCCAGCAGCCCAGGTGTAGGGAGGACTGAAGCTTTCTTT
>.|TRBJ2-7|many|TRBV9
CASSVGDSTSYEQYF
TGTGCCAGCAGCGTCGGGGACTCCACCTCCTACGAGCAGTACTTC
>.|TRBJ2-2|.|TRBV20-1
CSARRQGNTGELFF
TGCAGTGCTAGACGGCAGGGGAACACCGGGGAGCTGTTTTTT
>.|TRBJ1-5|many|TRBV6-5
CASKGGQHQPQHF
TGTGCCAGCAAGGGTGGCCAACATCAGCCCCAGCATTTT
>.|TRBJ1-1|many|TRBV19
CASSTKGLNTEAFF
TGTGCCAGTAGCACTAAAGGACTGAACACTGAAGCTTTCTTT
>TRBD2|TRBJ2-5|.|TRBV7-2
CASSSTSGWETQYF
TGTGCCAGCAGCTCGACTAGCGGGTGGGAGACCCAGTACTTC
>.|TRBJ2-4|many|TRBV18
CASSPPHRAKNIQYF
TGTGCCAGCTCACCTCCGCACCGAGCCAAAAACATTCAGTACTTC
>TRBD2|TRBJ2-7|.|TRBV14
CASSPQPPTSGLPARRDYEQYF
TGTGCCAGCAGCCCACAGCCCCCGACTAGCGGCCTACCCGCCAGACGTGACTACGAGCAGTACTTC
>.|TRBJ2-5|.|TRBV28
CASNRGAQETQYF
TGTGCCAGCAACCGGGGCGCCCAAGAGACCCAGTACTTC
>.|TRBJ2-1|many|TRBV27
CASSLGAGSGNEQFF
TGTGCCAGCAGTTTAGGAGCGGGCTCAGGCAACGAGCAGTTCTTC
>TRBD1|TRBJ2-7|many|TRBV7-8
CASSPGQGKAYEQYF
TGTGCCAGCAGCCCGGGACAGGGGAAGGCCTACGAGCAGTACTTC
>TRBD1|TRBJ1-5|.|TRBV12-3/TRBV12-4
CASSFLGQGVQPQHF
TGTGCCAGCAGTTTTTTGGGACAGGGGGTTCAGCCCCAGCATTTT
>.|TRBJ1-1|.|TRBV29-1
CSILPGERIEAFF
TGCAGCATACTCCCGGGGGAGCGAATAGAAGCTTTCTTT
>.|TRBJ2-7|few|TRBV6-2/TRBV6-3
CASSFHVYEQYF
TGTGCCAGCAGTTTCCACGTTTACGAGCAGTACTTC
>.|TRBJ2-7|few|TRBV7-2
CASNRMVGQDSYEQYF
TGTGCCAGCAACCGGATGGTGGGCCAGGACTCCTACGAGCAGTACTTC
>.|TRBJ1-3|many|TRBV28
CASSLWPGDSGNTIYF
TGTGCCAGCAGTTTATGGCCAGGAGACTCTGGAAACACCATATATTTT
>.|TRBJ1-1|.|TRBV6-2/TRBV6-3
CASSYSVLPERNTEAFF
TGTGCCAGCAGTTACTCGGTCCTTCCTGAACGAAACACTGAAGCTTTCTTT
>TRBD2|TRBJ2-5|many|TRBV7-2
CASSPQRESSQYF
TGTGCCAGCAGCCCGCAGCGGGAGTCGAGCCAGTACTTC
>.|TRBJ1-1|.|TRBV28
CASSRGGLNTEAFF
TGTGCCAGCAGTCGGGGTGGGTTGAACACTGAAGCTTTCTTT
>.|TRBJ1-5|many|TRBV12-3/TRBV12-4
CASSWGGQPQHF
TGTGCCAGCAGTTGGGGTGGCCAGCCCCAGCATTTT
>.|TRBJ2-7|many|TRBV11-2
CASSFALASEQYF
TGTGCCAGCAGCTTTGCTTTGGCTTCCGAGCAGTACTTC
>.|TRBJ2-7|.|TRBV11-2
CASGQTLYEQYF
TGTGCCAGCGGGCAAACTTTGTACGAGCAGTACTTC
>.|TRBJ1-5|.|TRBV19
CASSNRAGQPQHF
TGTGCCAGTAGTAACAGGGCTGGCCAGCCCCAGCATTTT
>TRBD1|TRBJ1-5|many|TRBV6-2/TRBV6-3
CASSPTGGTGQPQHF
TGTGCCAGCAGTCCGACAGGGGGCACGGGTCAGCCCCAGCATTTT
>TRBD2|TRBJ2-7|few|TRBV6-5
CASSWRGIYEQYF
TGTGCCAGCAGTTGGCGGGGGATCTACGAGCAGTACTTC